The rows below give T cell receptor beta chains drawn from one sample of a study of blood T cell repertoires in COVID-19. Assay: immunoSEQ multiplex PCR; the TCRdb copy retains only in-frame clones and omits some. The sample lists 150,000 to 200,000 clones, around nine tenths occurring once. The sample taken for sequencing was peripheral blood. The receptor source for this set is a human donor in a cohort sampled during active COVID-19. The CDR3 runs from the conserved cysteine through the conserved F or W. D genes are given only for firm matches. Clone sizes are given selectively: once, few, many, or a class where the clone is expanded.

size: .
D: TRBD2
J: TRBJ2-7
V: TRBV7-9
DNA: TGTGCCAGCAGCTCAGCCGGGGGGAGGGGCGGTGGTAGGGTCTACGAGCAGTACTTC
CDR3: CASSSAGGRGGGRVYEQYF

size: .
D: .
J: TRBJ2-7
V: TRBV6-5
DNA: TGTGCCAGCAGGGCTGAGTGGGGCCCTGAGCAGTACTTC
CDR3: CASRAEWGPEQYF

size: .
D: .
J: TRBJ1-1
V: TRBV28
DNA: TGTGCCAGCACCGGGCAGGGATTAACTGAAGCTTTCTTT
CDR3: CASTGQGLTEAFF

size: .
D: .
J: TRBJ2-1
V: TRBV7-2
DNA: TGTGCCAGCAGCTTAGCCCCTACGGGGTTTAGCGCGGGGTATGAGCAGTTCTTC
CDR3: CASSLAPTGFSAGYEQFF

size: .
D: TRBD2
J: TRBJ2-1
V: TRBV7-9
DNA: TGTGCCAGCAGCTTCGGCGGGACCGGGACTACCACCCGGGAGCAGTTCTTC
CDR3: CASSFGGTGTTTREQFF

size: .
D: .
J: TRBJ1-4
V: TRBV4-3
DNA: TGCGCCAGCAGCCAGAAACAGGGATGGGAAAAACTGTTTTTT
CDR3: CASSQKQGWEKLFF

size: .
D: TRBD1
J: TRBJ1-4
V: TRBV12-3/TRBV12-4
DNA: TGTGCCAGCAGTTGGACAGGGGCTGAAAAACTGTTTTTT
CDR3: CASSWTGAEKLFF

size: .
D: .
J: TRBJ2-3
V: TRBV28
DNA: TGTGCCAGCAGTTCCCTCCCGGGGGGCGCAGGTACAGATACGCAGTATTTT
CDR3: CASSSLPGGAGTDTQYF

size: once
D: .
J: TRBJ1-1
V: TRBV10-3
DNA: TGTGCCATCAGCCTTGAATATGGGGCAACTGAAGCTTTCTTT
CDR3: CAISLEYGATEAFF

size: .
D: TRBD2
J: TRBJ2-7
V: TRBV6-5
DNA: TGTGCCAGCAGCCCAAGACCCCGGGGGGGCGAGCAGTACTTC
CDR3: CASSPRPRGGEQYF

size: few
D: TRBD1
J: TRBJ1-2
V: TRBV27
DNA: TGTGCCAGCAGTCCCGAGGACAGGGGGGGCTTGGGTGGCTACACCTTC
CDR3: CASSPEDRGGLGGYTF

size: once
D: TRBD1
J: TRBJ2-7
V: TRBV29-1
DNA: TGCAGCGTTGTCCGGGACAGAGACCTCTACGAGCAGTACTTC
CDR3: CSVVRDRDLYEQYF

size: few
D: .
J: TRBJ2-1
V: TRBV28
DNA: TGTGCCAGCAGTTTGAGCGCCTATGAGCAGTTCTTC
CDR3: CASSLSAYEQFF

size: .
D: TRBD1
J: TRBJ1-1
V: TRBV19
DNA: TGTGCCAGTAGTAGCGGACAGGTGAACACTGAAGCTTTCTTT
CDR3: CASSSGQVNTEAFF

size: .
D: .
J: TRBJ2-1
V: TRBV24-1
DNA: TGTGCCACCAGTGATCCCAGGGGCTCCTACAATGAGCAGTTCTTC
CDR3: CATSDPRGSYNEQFF